The 5 T cell receptor beta chains below all came from one sample that was sequenced in a study of CXCR3-negative and CXCR3-positive naive CD8 T cells. Points from the study as a whole: The study found more hydrophobic TRB CDR3s in CXCR3-positive naive cells than in CXCR3-negative naive cells.

Carrying UMI labels, the TRB cDNA libraries were prepared through 5' RACE. Each CDR3 protein gets one entry in TCRdb, which reprocessed the 5' RACE reads and gives no DNA. There are about 51,000 distinct CDR3 sequences in the sample, with 0.55% to 0.6% held by the top ten. Antigens of these TCRs are unknown. Sequencing input: naive CXCR3+ CD8+ T cells from blood. Noted subset: CD45RO-CCR7+CD27+CD95- naive CD8+ T cells expressing CXCR3 (TNR3+). All receptors come from a human donor in good health. Some clones in this sample may be carry-over from other donors' samples.

This chain connects TRBV5-5 to TRBJ1-5. The germline CDR1 and CDR2 sequences are SGHKS and YYEKEE (reference sequence). The CDR3 has 12 amino acids. The CDR3 reads CASSYNNQPQHF.

This chain uses TRBV19 with TRBJ2-1; there is no DNA to check the TCRdb D call of TRBD1. This CDR3 is 14 amino acids long. Germline loops: CDR1 LNHDA, CDR2 SQIVND (reference sequence). The CDR3 sequence is CASRDRASYNEQFF.

This chain links TRBV4-3 with TRBJ1-5; TCRdb designates TRBD1, a call that cannot be tested without DNA. Germline V gene lookup returns CDR1 LGHNA and CDR2 YSLEER. The length of the CDR3 is 15 residues. CDR3: CASSQDRGSNQPQHF.

V and J are TRBV25-1 and TRBJ1-2; checking the TCRdb D call of TRBD1 is not possible without DNA. There are 13 residues in the CDR3. Germline values: CDR1 MGHDK, CDR2 SYGVNS. The CDR3 loop is CASSDRGNYGYTF.

J is TRBJ2-3 and V is TRBV7-6; absent DNA, TCRdb's TRBD1 call cannot be checked. Germline V gives CDR1 SGHVS, CDR2 FNYEAQ. The CDR3 is 15 amino acids. CDR3: CASSLGTAGTDTQYF.